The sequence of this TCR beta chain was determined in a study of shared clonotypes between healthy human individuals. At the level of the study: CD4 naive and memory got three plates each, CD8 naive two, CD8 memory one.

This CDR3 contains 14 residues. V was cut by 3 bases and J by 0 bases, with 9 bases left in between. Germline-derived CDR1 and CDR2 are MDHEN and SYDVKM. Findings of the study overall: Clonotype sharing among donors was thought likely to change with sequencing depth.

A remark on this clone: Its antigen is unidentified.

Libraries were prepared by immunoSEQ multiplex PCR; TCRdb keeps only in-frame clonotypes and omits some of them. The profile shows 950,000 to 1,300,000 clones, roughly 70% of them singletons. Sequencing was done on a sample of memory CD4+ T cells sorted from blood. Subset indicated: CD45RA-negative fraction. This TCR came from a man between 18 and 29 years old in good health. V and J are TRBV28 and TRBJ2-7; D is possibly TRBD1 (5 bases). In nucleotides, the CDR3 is TGTGCCAGCAGTTTGACAGTTAGCTCCTACGAGCAGTACTTC. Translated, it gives CASSLTVSSYEQYF.